These T cell receptor beta chains were read from a single sample in a study of T cell responses to AZD1222 COVID-19 vaccine. Sequenced by immunoSEQ multiplex PCR; TCRdb stores in-frame clones only, minus some. This table holds approximately 140,000 clones, about 91% found once. Specimen: peripheral blood, collected on day 0 of AZD1222 vaccination. The receptor source for this set is an adult in good health. CDR3s include the opening cysteine and the closing phenylalanine or tryptophan. The D gene is left open where the match is weak. Clone size appears in some rows only: once, few, many, or a class for an expanded clone.

d_call j_call cdr3_length v_call clone_size cdr3_nt cdr3_aa
TRBD1 TRBJ2-5 14 TRBV18 - TGTGCCAGCTCCCTACACAGGGGCCGGGAGACCCAGTACTTC CASSLHRGRETQYF
TRBD2 TRBJ2-1 14 TRBV6-4 few TGTGCCAGCAGTGACTCGATATCGGCGGGGGGGCAGTTCTTC CASSDSISAGGQFF
TRBD1 TRBJ2-7 15 TRBV4-1 - TGCGCCAGCAGCCAAGCTCCACAGGGGTTCTACGAGCAGTACTTC CASSQAPQGFYEQYF
- TRBJ1-5 16 TRBV19 - TGTGCCAGTAGCGAGCAGGCCACGCTCCTCAATCAGCCCCAGCATTTT CASSEQATLLNQPQHF
- TRBJ1-1 14 TRBV6-4 - TGTGCCAGCAGTGCCTCGACAGCGAACACTGAAGCTTTCTTT CASSASTANTEAFF
TRBD1 TRBJ1-2 13 TRBV2 once TGTGCCAGCAGGGACAGGGCGTTCTATGGCTACACCTTC CASRDRAFYGYTF
- TRBJ1-4 16 TRBV4-1 few TGCGCCAGCAGCCTAAGACGGGGGAACACTAATGAAAAACTGTTTTTT CASSLRRGNTNEKLFF
TRBD1 TRBJ2-7 15 TRBV30 - TGTGCCTGGACCCCCCCGACAGGGAGCTCCTACGAGCAGTACTTC CAWTPPTGSSYEQYF
- TRBJ1-3 15 TRBV28 once TGTGCCAGCAGTTTATTGGTGGGATCTGGAAACACCATATATTTT CASSLLVGSGNTIYF
TRBD1 TRBJ1-6 15 TRBV28 - TGTGCCAGCAGTTCGGCGACAGGGAATAATTCACCCCTCCACTTT CASSSATGNNSPLHF
- TRBJ1-2 12 TRBV28 - TGTGCCAGCAGTTCACCCCCGCCCGGCTACACCTTC CASSSPPPGYTF
- TRBJ1-4 14 TRBV9 - TGTGCCAGCAGCGCCCTGAGCGGGAATGAAAAACTGTTTTTT CASSALSGNEKLFF
- TRBJ1-3 14 TRBV5-1 - TGCGCCAGCAGCTTGGCCACGAGCGGAAACACCATATATTTT CASSLATSGNTIYF
- TRBJ2-5 15 TRBV7-9 - TGTGCCAGCAGCCCCCGCATAGGGCCACAAGAGACCCAGTACTTC CASSPRIGPQETQYF
- TRBJ1-1 12 TRBV12-5 once TGTGCTAGTTGTCGGGCTAACACTGAAGCTTTCTTT CASCRANTEAFF
- TRBJ1-1 12 TRBV2 - TGTGCCAGCAGTGAAAGGAACACTGAAGCTTTCTTT CASSERNTEAFF
TRBD1 TRBJ1-4 18 TRBV24-1 - TGTGCCACCAGTGATCCCGGGACAGGGGGCCTCACTAATGAAAAACTGTTTTTT CATSDPGTGGLTNEKLFF
- TRBJ1-3 13 TRBV5-4 - TGTGCCAGCAGTTTTGGAGGTGGAAACACCATATATTTT CASSFGGGNTIYF
- TRBJ1-2 14 TRBV6-4 few TGTGCCAGCAGCCCTCAACGGGGGAACTATGGCTACACCTTC CASSPQRGNYGYTF
TRBD1 TRBJ1-4 15 TRBV7-2 few TGTGCCAGCAGCCCAGGCAGGGGGAACTCTGAAAAACTGTTTTTT CASSPGRGNSEKLFF
- TRBJ2-1 12 TRBV25-1 - TGTGCCAGCAGTCCTCCTACGAACGAGCAGTTCTTC CASSPPTNEQFF
- TRBJ2-3 11 TRBV20-1 - TGCAGTGCTAGAGATAACAGGAGGCAGTATTTT CSARDNRRQYF
- TRBJ1-5 12 TRBV12-3/TRBV12-4 - TGTGCCAGCAGTTTCGCGTTCCAGCCCCAGCATTTT CASSFAFQPQHF
- TRBJ1-5 15 TRBV28 once TGTGCCACCAGGGGCCCAGGGCGGGCCCGGCAGCCCCAGCATTTT CATRGPGRARQPQHF
TRBD2 TRBJ2-2 15 TRBV6-5 - TGTGCCAGCAGTTACGAGCGGGGGGGCCCCGGGGAGCTGTTTTTT CASSYERGGPGELFF
TRBD2 TRBJ2-2 17 TRBV5-6 - TGTGCCAGCAGCTACCTTAGCGGGGTTTTGAACACCGGGGAGCTGTTTTTT CASSYLSGVLNTGELFF
- TRBJ1-1 11 TRBV6-5 - TGTGCCAGTATCGGGGAGACTGAAGCTTTCTTT CASIGETEAFF
TRBD1 TRBJ2-1 22 TRBV23-1 - TGCGCCAGCAGTCATCACCATCGGACACAGGGACAGGAGGTGTACAATTTCAATGAGCAGTTCTTC CASSHHHRTQGQEVYNFNEQFF
TRBD1 TRBJ1-2 17 TRBV4-2 - TGTGCCAGCAGCCCCCTTCAGGATACAGGGGTTCCCTATGGCTACACCTTC CASSPLQDTGVPYGYTF
TRBD1 TRBJ1-2 17 TRBV3-1/TRBV3-2 - TGTGCCAGCAGCCAAGATCTGCAACAGGGGAAGAACTATGGCTACACCTTC CASSQDLQQGKNYGYTF
TRBD1 TRBJ2-7 15 TRBV18 - TGTGCCAGCTCCCTCGGACAGGGCATCTCCTACGAGCAGTACTTC CASSLGQGISYEQYF
TRBD1 TRBJ1-3 14 TRBV9 - TGTGCCAGCAGCGCCGACAGGGGCACGAACACCATATATTTT CASSADRGTNTIYF
- TRBJ1-1 15 TRBV6-2/TRBV6-3 - TGTGCCAGCAGTTACTCGGGGGTCCAGAACACTGAAGCTTTCTTT CASSYSGVQNTEAFF
- TRBJ1-5 13 TRBV6-5 - TGTGCCAGCAGTTACGATAGGTTTCAGCCCCAGCATTTT CASSYDRFQPQHF
- TRBJ2-7 12 TRBV12-3/TRBV12-4 - TGTGCCAGCAAGGGGTTCTCCTACGAGCAGTACTTC CASKGFSYEQYF
- TRBJ1-1 14 TRBV11-2 - TGTGCCAGCAGCTTCGAGAGGGTGAACACTGAAGCTTTCTTT CASSFERVNTEAFF
- TRBJ1-1 14 TRBV7-8 - TGTGCCAGCAGCTCCCCCGGGCGGCGCACTGAAGCTTTCTTT CASSSPGRRTEAFF
TRBD1 TRBJ2-1 16 TRBV7-9 - TGTGCCAGCAGCTTCAAACAGGGGGAGAGGTTCAATGAGCAGTTCTTC CASSFKQGERFNEQFF
- TRBJ1-4 12 TRBV7-2 - TGTGCCAGCAGCTTAGCAAACAATCGACTGTTTTTT CASSLANNRLFF
- TRBJ2-1 15 TRBV6-5 - TGTGCCAGCAGGACCGGGGGAGTTTTATACAATGAGCAGTTCTTC CASRTGGVLYNEQFF
- TRBJ1-2 14 TRBV5-6 few TGTGCCAGCAGCTTCTCTAGCCGCGGTTATGGCTACACCTTC CASSFSSRGYGYTF